What follows are 12 T cell receptor beta chains derived from one specimen sequenced in a study of spatial heterogeneity in lung cancer. Time point given: sample taken at primary tumor resection. General study findings and limits: Mutation counts in tumors were tracked by counts of expanded intratumoral alpha and beta TCRs.

TCRdb redid the calling of the 5' RACE reads with MiXCR, one entry per CDR3 protein. The sample lists about 27,000 distinct CDR3 sequences; about 7% were seen once. No cognate antigen is known for these TCRs. The sample in question was lung tumor tissue, obtained at surgery. The origin of the receptors is a male donor with early-stage non-small cell lung cancer.

Of note for this clonotype: Since a much larger clone is just one base distant, this may be a read error. The V and J genes are TRBV7-9 and TRBJ1-1, with 11 bases fitting TRBD1. Germline lookup yields CDR1 SEHNR and CDR2 FQNEAQ (reference sequence). With V trimmed by 5 bases and J by 6 bases, 11 bases remained unmatched. The CDR3 spans 16 residues. CDR3 loop: CASSEMWGQGVSEAFF. CDR3 nucleotide sequence: TGTGCCAGCAGCGAGATGTGGGGACAGGGGGTCTCTGAAGCTTTCTTT.

This clonotype is medium-sized. The chain has TRBV7-2 and TRBJ2-5, with 8 bases that match TRBD1. Trimming at V came to 2 bases and at J to 1 base, leaving 3 bases not matched to a gene. Germline V gene sequence: CDR1 SGHTA, CDR2 FQGNSA. The CDR3 loop spans 15 amino acids. The CDR3 bases are TGTGCCAGCAGCTTACCGGACAGGGCCCAAGAGACCCAGTACTTC. It yields the protein CASSLPDRAQETQYF.

This clonotype was seen at least ten times. CDR3 loop: CASSSGSGASNQPQHF. CDR3 DNA: TGTGCCAGCAGTTCAGGATCCGGGGCTAGCAATCAGCCCCAGCATTTT. V usage is TRBV6-2 or TRBV6-3 and J usage is TRBJ1-5; D perhaps matches TRBD1 (5 bases). The CDR3 has 16 residues. The V gene lost 4 bases and the J gene lost 0 bases, with 13 bases spanning the gap. Germline V lookup: CDR1 MNHEY, CDR2 SVGEGT.

This clonotype was picked up many times. The V and J genes are TRBV20-1 and TRBJ2-1; 8 positions match TRBD2. Germline trimming cut 1 base from V and 9 bases from J; bases unmatched to any gene: 2. CDR1 DFQATT and CDR2 SNEGSKA come from the germline V gene (reference sequence). This CDR3 is 12 amino acids long. Here the CDR3 DNA reads TGCAGTGCTAGAGCGGGGACTAGTGAGCAGTTCTTC. Protein: CSARAGTSEQFF.

This clonotype came up many times. This chain links TRBV5-1 with TRBJ1-1; TRBD1 might be the D (6 bases). Germline CDR1 is SGHRS and CDR2 is YFSETQ. The V end lost 3 bases, the J end lost 2 bases, and 11 bases lay between the germline ends. The CDR3 length is 14 residues. DNA for the CDR3: TGCGCCAGCAGCTACTTCAGGGGTAACACTGAAGCTTTCTTT. It yields the protein CASSYFRGNTEAFF. The variable domain in full, with the rest retrieved from reference TRBV5-1 and TRBJ1-1, is KAGVTQTPRYLIKTRGQQVTLSCSPISGHRSVSWYQQTPGQGLQFLFEYFSETQRNKGNFPGRFSGRQFSNSRSEMNVSTLELGDSALYLCASSYFRGNTEAFFGQGTRLTVV.

The sample holds many counts of this clonotype. This chain connects TRBV12-3 or TRBV12-4 to TRBJ2-2, with D unresolved. The CDR3 contains 14 residues. Trimming removed 11 bases from V and 0 bases from J, with 13 bases in between. CDR3 DNA sequence: TGTGCCTCATTAGAGACATCGAACACCGGGGAGCTGTTTTTT. Its translation: CASLETSNTGELFF.

For this clonotype: A junction boundary mismatches the germline segment, possibly from a read error. The chain couples TRBV18 to TRBJ1-2, with TRBD1 matching 10 bases. The CDR3 is 16 residues long. Germline CDR1 and CDR2: KGHSH and LQKENI. CDR3 sequence: CVSSEGQGTSNYGYTF. Written as DNA, the CDR3 is TGTGTCAGCTCAGAGGGACAGGGGACTTCTAACTATGGCTACACCTTC.

Comment on this clonotype: This could be a read error, since a much larger clone is one nucleotide away. Since no conserved phenylalanine or tryptophan closes the CDR3, a read error is the likely cause. V and J are TRBV12-3 or TRBV12-4 and TRBJ1-5; 7 positions match TRBD1. Trimming at V came to 6 bases and at J to 5 bases, leaving 4 bases not matched to a gene. CDR3 length: 13 amino acids. This chain's CDR3 is CASRYTGDQPQHL. The CDR3 nucleotides are TGTGCCAGCAGATATACAGGGGATCAGCCCCAGCATCTT.

This clonotype came up many times. The rearrangement links TRBV6-5 to TRBJ2-1, with a tentative D call TRBD2 (6 bases). The V end was cut by 6 bases, the J end by 8 bases, with 26 bases between. CDR3 length: 17 amino acids. The germline V gene has CDR1 MNHEY and CDR2 SVGAGI. CDR3 sequence: CASSQLPLGPPGDEQFF. CDR3 coding DNA: TGTGCCAGCAGCCAGCTGCCTCTGGGACCACCGGGGGATGAGCAGTTCTTC.

This clonotype has a count of ten or more. The chain carries TRBV6-1 and TRBJ1-5; D gene ambiguous. This CDR3 has 13 amino acids. Trimming pared 2 bases from V and 4 bases from J, leaving 6 bases between. The germline CDR1 and CDR2 sequences are MNHNS and SASEGT. CDR3 DNA sequence: TGTGCCAGCAGTGAAATCGGTAATCAGCCCCAGCATTTT. This encodes CASSEIGNQPQHF.

There are a few counts of this clonotype. The J gene is TRBJ1-4, the V gene TRBV20-1; the D is unclear. Germline values: CDR1 DFQATT, CDR2 SNEGSKA (reference sequence). The CDR3 runs 17 residues. Between the trimmed V and J ends, which lost 1 base and 4 bases, there was a span of 19 bases. In DNA form, the CDR3 reads TGCAGTGCTAGAGGCCAGCTTGAGTCCGGCCTTAATGAAAAACTGTTTTTT. Its translation is CSARGQLESGLNEKLFF.

In this sample, this clonotype is medium-sized. The rearrangement uses TRBV3-1 and TRBJ2-1, with TRBD2 as a possible D gene (7 bases). This CDR3 has 16 amino acids. Germline lookup yields CDR1 LGHDT and CDR2 YNNKEL (reference sequence). Trimming took off 3 bases at V and 4 bases at J, with 16 bases between the two ends. CDR3 in DNA: TGTGCCAGCAGCCAGAGTGGGGGGGCCCTTTACAATGAGCAGTTCTTC. Protein sequence: CASSQSGGALYNEQFF.